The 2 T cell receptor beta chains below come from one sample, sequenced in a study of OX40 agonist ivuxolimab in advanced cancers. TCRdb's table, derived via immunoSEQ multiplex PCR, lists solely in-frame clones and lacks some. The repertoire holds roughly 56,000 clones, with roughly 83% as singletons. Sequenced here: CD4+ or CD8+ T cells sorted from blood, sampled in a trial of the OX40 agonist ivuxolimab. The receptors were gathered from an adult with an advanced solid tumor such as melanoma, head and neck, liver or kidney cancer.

The CDR3 region is CASKGQPQETQYF. CDR3 DNA sequence: TGTGCCAGCAAAGGACAGCCCCAAGAGACCCAGTACTTC. The chain is built from TRBV6-5 and TRBJ2-5; perhaps TRBD1 as D (6 bases). The V gene's germline CDR1 is MNHEY and CDR2 SVGAGI. The germline V and J ends were trimmed by 7 bases and 1 base, with 10 bases remaining between them. This CDR3 spans 13 amino acids.

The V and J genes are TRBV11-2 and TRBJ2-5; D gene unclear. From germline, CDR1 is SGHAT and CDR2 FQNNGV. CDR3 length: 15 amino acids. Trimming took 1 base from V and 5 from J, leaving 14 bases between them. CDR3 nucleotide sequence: TGTGCCAGCAGCTTAGGTGGCATTTCCCAGGAGACCCAGTACTTC. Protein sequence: CASSLGGISQETQYF.